Each of the 16 T cell receptor beta chains below was sequenced from the same sample in a study of T cell responses to AZD1222 COVID-19 vaccine. Method: immunoSEQ multiplex PCR; TCRdb's copy keeps in-frame clones and lacks some. The data show 110,000 to 150,000 clones, with roughly 90% seen just once and 3.1% held by the top ten. The specimen comprised peripheral blood, sampled on day 0 of AZD1222 vaccination. The receptor set was obtained from an adult in good health.

The V and J genes are TRBV9 and TRBJ1-1; D is ambiguous. Trimming shortened V by 2 bases and J by 1 base, and 6 bases separated the two germline ends. This CDR3 contains 13 residues. The germline V gene encodes CDR1 SGDLS and CDR2 YYNGEE. CDR3 region: CASSVSANTEAFF. The CDR3 nucleotides are TGTGCCAGCAGCGTTTCAGCGAACACTGAAGCTTTCTTT.

The gene calls are TRBV7-2 and TRBJ2-1; tentatively, D is TRBD2 (5 bases). Germline loops: CDR1 SGHTA, CDR2 FQGNSA. V lost 3 bases and J lost 0, with 15 bases in between. The CDR3 is 17 amino acids. This CDR3 is CASSLGGLLSSYNEQFF. Here the CDR3 DNA reads TGTGCCAGCAGCTTGGGCGGGCTACTGAGCTCCTACAATGAGCAGTTCTTC.

The chain recombines TRBV16 with TRBJ2-7; 7 bases are shared with TRBD1. The CDR3 extends over 14 amino acids. CDR1 is KGHSY and CDR2 is FQNENV in the germline V gene. Trimming cost V 4 bases and J 3 bases; bases outside gene matches: 6. CDR3 DNA: TGTGCCAGCAGCCGGGACAGTAGTTTCTACGAGCAGTACTTC. Its protein product is CASSRDSSFYEQYF.

This clone was detected only once. This chain uses TRBV6-5 with TRBJ2-1; TRBD2 might be the D (5 bases). CDR1 is MNHEY, CDR2 SVGAGI, per germline. Trimming removed 3 bases from V and 10 bases from J, with 10 bases in between. The CDR3 sequence is 12 residues long. The CDR3 reads CASSYSTGEQFF. The DNA of the CDR3 is TGTGCCAGCAGTTATAGCACGGGAGAGCAGTTCTTC.

This clone was counted only a few times. Its ends do not fully match the called genes, so a read error is possible. V and J are TRBV24-1 and TRBJ1-5; D unclear. CDR1 and CDR2 from the germline V gene are KGHDR and SFDVKD. This CDR3 comprises 14 residues. CDR3: CATSDRSSYQPQHF. The CDR3 region has the DNA TGTGCCACCAGTGATAGATCTAGCTATCAGCCCCAGCATTTT.

The chain joins TRBV2 to TRBJ2-3; D gene ambiguous. With 1 base removed from V and 2 bases from J, the gap between germline ends came to 10 bases. Germline CDR1 is SNHLY and CDR2 is FYNNEI. The length of the CDR3 is 15 residues. CDR3 protein: CASSEENLYTDTQYF. For the CDR3, the DNA is TGTGCCAGCAGTGAAGAGAACTTGTACACAGATACGCAGTATTTT.

This clone came up once. The chain carries TRBV28 and TRBJ1-5; D is undetermined. V was pared by 4 bases and J by 5 bases, with 9 bases between. Germline assignment: CDR1 MDHEN and CDR2 SYDVKM. The CDR3 runs to 13 residues. CDR3 DNA: TGTGCCAGCAGTTCCCTCAGTTATCAGCCCCAGCATTTT. Protein: CASSSLSYQPQHF.

This clone was picked up one time. The chain employs TRBV30 and TRBJ2-5, with 7 bases fitting TRBD1. This CDR3 is built from 14 residues. V lost 5 bases, J lost 4 bases, and 10 bases stayed unmatched. Per the germline V gene, CDR1 is GTSNPN and CDR2 is SVGIG (reference sequence). In DNA, the CDR3 is TGTGCCTGGGCTTCGGACAGGCTGAGAGAGACCCAGTACTTC. Residues: CAWASDRLRETQYF.

The chain has TRBV14 and TRBJ2-7; 7 bases map to TRBD1. With 4 bases clipped from V and 4 bases from J, the junction kept 7 bases outside the gene matches. The CDR3 extends over 14 amino acids. The germline gives CDR1 SGHDN, CDR2 FVKESK. Here the CDR3 DNA reads TGTGCCAGCAGCCCGAGACAGGGTGATTACGAGCAGTACTTC. This encodes CASSPRQGDYEQYF.

The chain uses TRBV6-5 and TRBJ2-7; perhaps TRBD1 as D (5 bases). V lost 2 bases, J lost 2 bases, and 16 bases lay in between. The germline gives CDR1 MNHEY, CDR2 SVGAGI. This CDR3 comprises 16 residues. The CDR3, as DNA: TGTGCCAGCAGTTACGGGTCAGGGATGGTCCCCTACGAGCAGTACTTC. It translates to CASSYGSGMVPYEQYF.

CDR3 nucleotide sequence: TGTGCCAGCAGCCTGATGGAGACCCAGTACTTC. Translation gives CASSLMETQYF. The chain has TRBV5-4 and TRBJ2-5; D not resolved. The CDR3 totals 11 residues. Germline CDR1 is SGHNT and CDR2 is YYREEE (reference sequence). The ends were cut back, 4 bases at V and 5 bases at J, with 6 bases in the middle.

This chain connects TRBV7-2 to TRBJ2-1; TRBD2 aligns across 7 bases. The J segment lost 0 bases and the V segment lost 4 bases, leaving 12 bases of the junction unmatched. This CDR3 is built from 18 residues. Germline lookup yields CDR1 SGHTA and CDR2 FQGNSA. CDR3 sequence: CASSSTQLAFSSYNEQFF. The CDR3 coding sequence is TGTGCCAGCAGCTCAACCCAACTAGCGTTTAGCTCCTACAATGAGCAGTTCTTC.

CDR3 sequence (DNA): TGCAGCGCACTAGCGGGTAGCTCCTACAATGAGCAGTTCTTC. Translated, it gives CSALAGSSYNEQFF. V gene TRBV29-1 combines with J gene TRBJ2-1; 9 bases agree with TRBD2. V trimming: 7 bases; J trimming: 0 bases; junction bases outside the gene matches: 4. The CDR3 extends over 14 amino acids. Per germline, CDR1 SQVTM and CDR2 ANQGSEA.

This clone was counted a single time. V is TRBV19 and J is TRBJ2-1; TRBD2 might be the D (6 bases). V was shortened by 6 bases and J by 0 bases, with 12 bases between the two germline ends. CDR3 size: 15 residues. Germline V gives CDR1 LNHDA, CDR2 SQIVND (reference sequence). The CDR3 loop reads CASSSSASSYNEQFF. The CDR3 DNA reads TGTGCCAGTAGCTCTAGCGCGAGCTCCTACAATGAGCAGTTCTTC.

V usage is TRBV6-4 and J usage is TRBJ2-1; 10 bases are a match to TRBD2. The CDR3 loop spans 16 amino acids. Per the germline V gene, CDR1 is MRHNA and CDR2 is SNTAGT. The trim removed 1 base at V and 8 bases at J, leaving 8 bases unmatched. CDR3 DNA: TGTGCCAGCAGTGACTTATCTAGCGGGAGTTTGGATGAGCAGTTCTTC. Protein sequence: CASSDLSSGSLDEQFF.

The chain combines TRBV28 with TRBJ1-1; 7 bases map to TRBD1. J was trimmed by 1 base and V by 4 bases; bases with no gene match: 3. Looked up from germline, CDR1 is MDHEN and CDR2 is SYDVKM. The CDR3 consists of 14 residues. The CDR3 protein is CASSSRTGNTEAFF. The CDR3 DNA is TGTGCCAGCAGTTCGCGGACAGGGAACACTGAAGCTTTCTTT.